This T cell receptor (beta chain) was identified in a study of regulatory T cells in long-lasting Graves disease. V lost 0 bases and J lost 6, with 13 bases in between. This CDR3 is built from 14 residues. Germline lookup yields CDR1 SGDLS and CDR2 YYNGEE. The sample holds many counts of this clonotype. Relying on iRepertoire HTBI primers and Arm-PCR of CDR3 regions, the team built TCR beta libraries. MiXCR, applied by TCRdb to the multiplex PCR reads, yields one record per CDR3 protein. The table includes about 540,000 distinct CDR3 sequences, less than 15% detected once. Noted time point: newly diagnosed GD, antithyroid drugs for less than 3 months. Following extraction of RNA from PBMCs, that RNA was used to make the TCR library. Another study also made use of these data, one on T cells in Graves' hyperthyroidism and ophthalmopathy. From that second work: In simple terms, a model built on 13 V-J features told ophthalmopathy apart from stable hyperthyroidism.

This chain uses TRBV9 with TRBJ2-7; possibly TRBD1 for D (7 bases). This clonotype was sampled from a man aged 30 to 45 with Graves disease. This specimen consisted of peripheral blood mononuclear cells (PBMCs), obtained at new diagnosis, from a patient treated with antithyroid drugs. CDR3 in DNA: TGTGCCAGCAGCGTAGGATGGCAGGGGGGCGAGCAGTACTTC. This translates into CASSVGWQGGEQYF.